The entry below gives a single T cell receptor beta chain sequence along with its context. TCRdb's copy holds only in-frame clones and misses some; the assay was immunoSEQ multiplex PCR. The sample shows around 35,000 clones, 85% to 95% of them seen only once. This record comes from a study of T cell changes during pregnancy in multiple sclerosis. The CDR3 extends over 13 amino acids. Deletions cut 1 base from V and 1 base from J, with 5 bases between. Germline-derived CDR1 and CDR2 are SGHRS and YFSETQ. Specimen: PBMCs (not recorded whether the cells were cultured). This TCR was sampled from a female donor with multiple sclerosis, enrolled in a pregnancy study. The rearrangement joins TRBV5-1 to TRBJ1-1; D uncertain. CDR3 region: CASSLWGNTEAFF. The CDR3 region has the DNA TGCGCCAGCAGCTTGTGGGGGAACACTGAAGCTTTCTTT.